By proportion, the clone carrying this T cell receptor beta chain is medium-sized (0.01 to 0.1%). The antigen remains unidentified. With 4 bases removed from V and 2 bases from J, the gap between germline ends came to 15 bases. The CDR3 totals 15 residues. The V gene's germline CDR1 is SGHRS and CDR2 YFSETQ. Notes on the study in general: In terms of TCR gene usage, tumor memory CD4+ T cells clustered together with blood and lymph node memory CD4+ cells, as well as with lymph node naive CD4+ cells. The larger cohort examined one V-J beta rearrangement, not whole repertoires.

Semi-nested PCR with Nested Universal Primer A followed constant-region reverse priming of full-length variable regions. In TCRdb, the 5' RACE reads were re-called with MiXCR into one record per CDR3 protein. The sample has 30,000 or so distinct CDR3 sequences, approximately 30% seen once. Tregs were sorted as CD4+CD25+CD127-/low cells. The J gene is TRBJ1-1, the V gene TRBV5-1; D is possibly TRBD1 (5 bases). Sequenced: tumor-infiltrating Tregs sorted from the breast tumor. The receptor was isolated from a female donor with breast cancer. Written as DNA, the CDR3 is TGCGCCAGCAGCCCTGACGGGGGAGGTAACACTGAAGCTTTCTTT. Amino acids: CASSPDGGGNTEAFF.